Below, 29 T cell receptor beta chains from the same sample are listed, as sequenced in a study of T-cell reconstitution after alpha-beta-depleted transplantation in children. Preparation of the TCRbeta library used unique molecular identifiers. Using its own MiXCR run on the PCR reads, TCRdb lists one record per CDR3 protein. The data contain almost 250,000 distinct CDR3 sequences, roughly 23% of them singletons. Source: PBMCs, taken before TCRalphabeta/CD19-depleted stem cell transplant. The receptors were sampled from a girl aged 2 to 10 with Fanconi anemia, due to receive a stem cell transplant.

V usage is TRBV7-9 and J usage is TRBJ2-7; D gene uncertain. Per the germline V gene, CDR1 is SEHNR and CDR2 is FQNEAQ (reference sequence). The CDR3 totals 15 residues. The V end was cut by 2 bases, the J end by 2 bases, with 13 bases between. As DNA, the CDR3 is TGTGCCAGCAGCTTATTGGATCCCTCAGCCTACGAGCAGTACTTC. Protein product: CASSLLDPSAYEQYF.

This clonotype was detected a few times. The chain employs TRBV7-2 and TRBJ2-6; 7 bases fit TRBD1. V gave up 5 bases and J gave up 2 bases; unmatched junction bases: 9. Looked up from germline, CDR1 is SGHTA and CDR2 is FQGNSA. The CDR3 is made up of 17 amino acids. Here the CDR3 reads CASSGRKTGTGANVLTF. CDR3 in DNA: TGTGCCAGCAGCGGCAGAAAGACAGGGACTGGGGCCAACGTCCTGACTTTC.

This clonotype was recorded many times. V and J are TRBV20-1 and TRBJ2-7; a possible D gene is TRBD2 (6 bases). The CDR3 loop spans 12 amino acids. Germline loops: CDR1 DFQATT, CDR2 SNEGSKA (reference sequence). Trimming stripped 6 bases from V and 3 bases from J, with 12 bases between. CDR3 DNA sequence: TGCAGTGCGAATTGGGGGGTCTACGAGCAGTACTTC. Translated, it gives CSANWGVYEQYF.

This clonotype showed up just a few times. The chain uses TRBV6-5 and TRBJ2-5, with 7 bases aligning to TRBD1. V was pared by 1 base and J by 3 bases, with 5 bases of the junction left unmatched. CDR3 length equals 15 residues. Looked up from germline, CDR1 is MNHEY and CDR2 is SVGAGI. The CDR3 here is CASSYFYRGEETQYF. The CDR3 DNA reads as TGTGCCAGCAGTTACTTTTACAGGGGAGAAGAGACCCAGTACTTC.

This clonotype appeared a few times. The rearrangement links TRBV20-1 to TRBJ1-5; possible D gene TRBD1, 6 bases. Germline loops: CDR1 DFQATT, CDR2 SNEGSKA (reference sequence). Trimming took off 1 base at V and 3 bases at J, with 13 bases between the two ends. This CDR3 is 15 amino acids long. This CDR3 reads CSARGGTGNNQPQHF. The CDR3 DNA reads TGCAGTGCTAGAGGCGGTACAGGGAACAATCAGCCCCAGCATTTT.

This clonotype was observed a handful of times. The chain carries TRBV6-2 or TRBV6-3 and TRBJ2-1; D gene uncertain. CDR1 is MNHEY, CDR2 SVGEGT, per germline. The CDR3 is 15 residues long. V was clipped by 5 bases and J by 4 bases, with 15 bases between them. CDR3 loop: CASSPLIADYNEQFF. The CDR3 DNA sequence: TGTGCCAGCAGTCCGTTGATAGCAGATTACAATGAGCAGTTCTTC.

This clonotype was recorded many times. V gene TRBV12-3 or TRBV12-4 combines with J gene TRBJ1-4; D gene ambiguous. The CDR3 runs to 13 residues. Trimming pared 8 bases from V and 0 bases from J, leaving 7 bases between. CDR3 nucleotides: TGTGCCAGCGGACCCGCAACTAATGAAAAACTGTTTTTT. Its protein product is CASGPATNEKLFF.

This clonotype was counted many times. The DNA of the CDR3 is TGCAGTGCTAGAGTCCTACAGGGGAGGGAATCTTCACCCCTCCACTTT. Its translation is CSARVLQGRESSPLHF. The gene calls are TRBV20-1 and TRBJ1-6, with 7 bases fitting TRBD1. The junction had 12 bases not matched to a gene; V was cut back by 1 base and J by 9 bases. Germline CDR1 reads DFQATT; CDR2 reads SNEGSKA (reference sequence). There are 16 residues in the CDR3.

This clonotype was counted many times. This rearrangement joins TRBV20-1 to TRBJ1-2; D gene ambiguous. The germline gives CDR1 DFQATT, CDR2 SNEGSKA (reference sequence). V dropped 1 base and J dropped 0 bases, with 9 bases sitting between them. This CDR3 is 14 amino acids long. CDR3 DNA: TGCAGTGCTAGAGTGGGCAGCGCTAACTATGGCTACACCTTC. As protein: CSARVGSANYGYTF.

This clonotype has more than one count but fewer than ten. The chain uses TRBV29-1 and TRBJ2-1; 7 nucleotides line up with TRBD2. Losses at the gene ends were 6 bases for V and 5 bases for J; bases not matched to a gene: 7. Germline loops: CDR1 SQVTM, CDR2 ANQGSEA. The CDR3 totals 13 residues. CDR3 in DNA: TGCAGCGTAGCGGGAAGTACGGACAATGAGCAGTTCTTC. Translating gives CSVAGSTDNEQFF.

The chain recombines TRBV20-1 with TRBJ2-7; no definite D call. The V and J ends lost 6 bases and 2 bases respectively, with 14 bases between them. Germline CDR1 DFQATT, CDR2 SNEGSKA (reference sequence). The CDR3 contains 13 residues. The CDR3, as DNA: TGCAGTGCCGTGCCCACGGTAACCTACGAGCAGTACTTC. Encoded protein: CSAVPTVTYEQYF.

This sequence joins TRBV4-2 and TRBJ2-1; 13 positions match TRBD2. Trimming removed 4 bases from V and 7 bases from J; junction bases left unmatched: 7. The CDR3 is 16 residues long. Germline loops: CDR1 LGHNA, CDR2 YNFKEQ. The CDR3 loop is CASSPTSGGAENEQFF. CDR3 in DNA: TGTGCCAGCAGCCCTACTAGCGGGGGGGCGGAGAATGAGCAGTTCTTC.

The chain combines TRBV12-3 or TRBV12-4 with TRBJ2-6, with TRBD2 identical over 11 bases. V gave up 4 bases and J gave up 0 bases; unmatched junction bases: 2. The CDR3 is made up of 17 amino acids. The CDR3 DNA sequence: TGTGCCAGCAGTTGGGGACTAGCGGTCTCTGGGGCCAACGTCCTGACTTTC. Protein sequence: CASSWGLAVSGANVLTF.

The chain is built from TRBV12-3 or TRBV12-4 and TRBJ1-2, with 10 nucleotides matching TRBD1. The ends lost 7 bases at V and 4 bases at J; junction bases unmatched: 9. The CDR3 spans 15 residues. For the CDR3, the DNA is TGTGCCAGCAAGACAGGGGGCGACCCCTTCTATGGCTACACCTTC. Its translation is CASKTGGDPFYGYTF.

This clonotype was seen only a few times. The chain joins TRBV12-3 or TRBV12-4 to TRBJ2-1, with 9 positions matching TRBD1. V shed 3 bases and J 2 bases; nucleotides not matched to a gene: 5. The CDR3 loop spans 16 amino acids. The CDR3 protein is CASSFPRQGAYNEQFF. CDR3 DNA sequence: TGTGCCAGCAGTTTCCCCCGACAGGGGGCCTACAATGAGCAGTTCTTC.

This clonotype showed up just a few times. The chain has TRBV7-2 and TRBJ2-5; 11 bases map to TRBD2. V gave up 3 bases and J gave up 5 bases; unmatched junction bases: 5. This CDR3 contains 15 residues. CDR1 is SGHTA and CDR2 is FQGNSA in the germline V gene. The CDR3 DNA reads TGTGCCAGCAGCTTTAGCGGGGGGGCCGGCGAGACCCAGTACTTC. Translated, it gives CASSFSGGAGETQYF.

This clonotype has ten or more counts. The genes are TRBV12-3 or TRBV12-4 and TRBJ2-1; tentatively, D is TRBD1 or TRBD2 (7 bases each). This CDR3 spans 16 amino acids. Trimming stripped 3 bases from V and 13 bases from J, with 25 bases between. The CDR3 loop reads CASSFDREGITRAQFF. In DNA, the CDR3 is TGTGCCAGCAGTTTCGACAGGGAGGGCATTACCCGTGCACAGTTCTTC.

The V call is TRBV6-4, the J call TRBJ2-3, with TRBD2 matching over 14 bases. CDR1 is MRHNA and CDR2 is SNTAGT in the germline V gene. The V and J ends lost 3 bases and 6 bases, in that order; junction bases with no gene match: 2. The CDR3 extends over 15 amino acids. The CDR3 DNA sequence: TGTGCCAGCAGTGAGACTAGCGGGAGGGCGGATACGCAGTATTTT. Its translation: CASSETSGRADTQYF.

The chain carries TRBV15 and TRBJ1-5; D may be TRBD1 (5 bases). Germline V gene data show CDR1 as LNHNV and CDR2 as YYDKDF (reference sequence). The CDR3 loop spans 14 amino acids. Between the trimmed V and J ends, which lost 3 bases and 4 bases, there was a span of 10 bases. In DNA, the CDR3 is TGTGCCACCAGCAGGGCACAGGAAAATCAGCCCCAGCATTTT. Its translation is CATSRAQENQPQHF.

Only a few counts were recorded for this clonotype. The chain employs TRBV7-2 and TRBJ2-1; D is undetermined. The germline gives CDR1 SGHTA, CDR2 FQGNSA. The CDR3 is 15 residues long. With 4 bases removed from V and 3 bases from J, the gap between germline ends came to 13 bases. The CDR3 coding sequence is TGTGCCAGCAGCTCCCTACAACTCAACTACAATGAGCAGTTCTTC. Amino acids: CASSSLQLNYNEQFF.

The rearrangement links TRBV7-8 to TRBJ1-1; D might be TRBD1 (5 bases). CDR1 is SGHVS, CDR2 FQNEAQ, per germline. Trimming pared 1 base from V and 6 bases from J, leaving 15 bases between. The CDR3 is made up of 15 amino acids. DNA for the CDR3: TGTGCCAGCAGCTTAGAAACTCAGGGATTGCCTGAAGCTTTCTTT. Its translation: CASSLETQGLPEAFF.

CDR3 in DNA: TGCAGTGCTAGATCGATCCGGGGGACCCCCTACAATGAGCAGTTCTTC. Translated, it gives CSARSIRGTPYNEQFF. The V gene is TRBV20-1, the J gene TRBJ2-1, with D tentatively TRBD2 (6 bases). Trimming left V 2 bases short and J 2 bases short, with 16 bases between. There are 16 residues in the CDR3. The V gene's germline CDR1 is DFQATT and CDR2 SNEGSKA (reference sequence).

V and J are TRBV11-2 and TRBJ2-3; D is unresolved. The CDR3 sequence is 13 residues long. Per the germline V gene, CDR1 is SGHAT and CDR2 is FQNNGV. Trimming left V 0 bases short and J 6 bases short, with 7 bases between. The DNA for the CDR3 is TGTGCCAGCAGCTTAGATGGCCCCGATACGCAGTATTTT. Amino acid sequence: CASSLDGPDTQYF.

This clonotype was counted a few times. This sequence joins TRBV18 and TRBJ2-3, with D possibly being TRBD1 (6 bases). This CDR3 has 15 residues. V was pared by 5 bases and J by 6 bases, with 18 bases between. Germline values: CDR1 KGHSH, CDR2 LQKENI. CDR3 sequence: CASSSTGIRGDTQYF. The CDR3, as DNA: TGTGCCAGCTCATCCACAGGGATCCGGGGCGATACGCAGTATTTT.

This clonotype showed up just a few times. The V and J genes are TRBV29-1 and TRBJ2-2; TRBD1 matches at 9 bases. The V gene end was trimmed by 6 bases and the J gene end by 4 bases; junction bases not matched to a gene: 9. CDR3 length: 15 amino acids. The germline V gene has CDR1 SQVTM and CDR2 ANQGSEA. The chain's CDR3 is CSVADRGGSTGELFF. CDR3 bases: TGCAGCGTGGCGGACAGGGGAGGGAGCACCGGGGAGCTGTTTTTT.

The chain couples TRBV25-1 to TRBJ2-6, with D possibly being TRBD1 (6 bases). V lost 7 bases to trimming and J lost 2 bases, with 9 bases between them. CDR1 is MGHDK and CDR2 is SYGVNS in the germline V gene. The CDR3 has 14 amino acids. The CDR3 coding sequence is TGTGCCAGCACAGGGGTCGCTGGGGCCAACGTCCTGACTTTC. This gives the protein CASTGVAGANVLTF.

This clonotype was seen once. The V call is TRBV5-1, the J call TRBJ2-1, with 14 bases that match TRBD2. Germline assignment: CDR1 SGHRS and CDR2 YFSETQ. This CDR3 comprises 18 residues. With 3 bases clipped from V and 8 bases from J, the junction kept 13 bases outside the gene matches. CDR3 coding DNA: TGCGCCAGCAGCTGGGGACTAGCGGGAGTTCGGGGGGTAGATGAGCAGTTCTTC. It yields the protein CASSWGLAGVRGVDEQFF.

This rearrangement joins TRBV21-1 to TRBJ2-5; the D call in the table, TRBD2, was not verified against the DNA. TRBV21-1 is marked as a pseudogene. The CDR3 contains 15 residues. CDR3 sequence reads: CASSNTGGPWETQYF. DNA of the CDR3: TGTGCCAGCAGCAACACGGGAGGGCCCTGGGAGACCCAGTACTTC.

A few counts support this clonotype. The chain joins TRBV20-1 to TRBJ1-5; weak D call: TRBD1 (5 bases). CDR1 and CDR2 from the germline V gene are DFQATT and SNEGSKA (reference sequence). The CDR3 has 14 amino acids. Trimming pared 2 bases from V and 0 bases from J, leaving 8 bases between. CDR3 region: CSARQGNSNQPQHF. DNA of the CDR3: TGCAGTGCTAGACAGGGCAATAGCAATCAGCCCCAGCATTTT.